This record covers a single TCR beta chain. Its binding antigen is unknown. Base qualities are not provided; no much larger clone lies one nucleotide away. This sample is drawn from a study of blood T cell repertoires in COVID-19 (TCRdb year 2020). In the study overall: Samples covering the acute and convalescent phases of COVID-19 were provided by collaborators in the United States, Italy and Spain. A de-identified subject ID, COVID-19 status, age in years and sex were almost always included in the sample metadata. The dataset comprised deeply sampled blood TCRbeta repertoires from subjects exposed to, actively infected with, or recovered from COVID-19. The repertoires were released in a freely available public database intended as a resource for research on the immune response to SARS-CoV-2. Samples were obtained from the ongoing ImmuneRACE study (first 160 participants) and from 1,000 to 1,500 subjects provided by 6 global collaborators. The prospective study material was composed of cDNA or gDNA derived from T cells, B-cell-depleted T cells, or PBMCs. HLA class I and class II types, where available, came from metadata supplied by the sample provider rather than from assay-based typing. Findings and caveats that apply to the study as a whole: The amount of clinical and demographic metadata varied by source and participant and was provided uncurated.

V ends up 4 bases short and J 8 bases short, with an unmatched junction base count of 12. The CDR3 measures 15 amino acids from cysteine to phenylalanine. The CDR3 DNA has 45 bases and is translated from base 1. From the germline V gene (reference sequence), CDR1 is MNHEY and CDR2 is SMNVEV. A second Seattle source provided samples from volunteer blood donors who had recovered from COVID-19. The collaborating institutions used their own protocols to collect whole blood in K2EDTA tubes. Collaborator samples were shipped for TCRbeta analysis as frozen whole blood, isolated PBMCs, or DNA extracted from either sample type. The immunoSEQ Assay, a bias-controlled multiplex PCR, was used to amplify TCRbeta CDR3 regions from genomic DNA. On the study's bioinformatics: The number of nucleated cells in each sample was estimated from the amplification of reference gene primers within the assay. To quantify the absolute abundance of each unique TCRbeta CDR3 rearrangement, sequence reads were collapsed and filtered. Productive Simpson clonality was computed per sample as the square root of Simpson's diversity index over productive rearrangements. TCRdb provides this immuneACCESS table in a form limited to in-frame rearrangements. Some clones are lacking; in checked studies, under half of them reflect an unresolved V gene, and why the rest are absent is not known. V and J calls and clone size are those listed in that table; D and trimming were worked out from the DNA. The sample records 200,000 to 300,000 clones, around 80% of which are singletons. Clones ranked in the top ten supply 2% to 2.5% of the sample.

Sequenced: peripheral blood. Recombination connected TRBV27 to TRBJ1-2; 8 of the junction bases match TRBD1. The TCR comes from a man in his forties or fifties who had recovered from COVID-19. The CDR3 amino acid sequence is: CASSWGTGAVFGYTF. The DNA reads as follows: TGTGCCAGCAGTTGGGGGACAGGCGCCGTCTTCGGCTACACCTTC.